Presented here are 20 T cell receptor beta chains from one specimen sequenced in a study of CD8 T cells in ankylosing spondylitis. TCRdb ran MiXCR on the 5' RACE reads and lists one entry per CDR3 protein. Of 200,000 or so distinct CDR3 sequences listed, 15% to 20% are singletons. What was sequenced was blood, either unsorted or a sorted T cell fraction (not recorded which). These receptors originate from a male donor aged 10 to 30 with ankylosing spondylitis or in good health (not recorded which).

This clonotype has at least ten counts. This sequence joins TRBV3-1 and TRBJ2-3; perhaps TRBD2 as D (5 bases). Trimming shortened V by 6 bases and J by 3 bases, and 10 bases separated the two germline ends. CDR3 length: 13 amino acids. Germline V gene data show CDR1 as LGHDT and CDR2 as YNNKEL (reference sequence). The CDR3 DNA reads TGTGCCAGCAGACCCCGGAGGACAGATACGCAGTATTTT. Amino acid sequence: CASRPRRTDTQYF.

This clonotype was detected a few times. The J gene is TRBJ2-1, the V gene TRBV20-1, with D maybe TRBD2 (6 bases). Trimming removed 0 bases at V and 6 bases at J, with 9 bases between. This CDR3 has 13 amino acids. Germline V gives CDR1 DFQATT, CDR2 SNEGSKA (reference sequence). CDR3 protein: CSARDLLANEQFF. CDR3 DNA: TGCAGTGCTAGAGATCTACTAGCCAATGAGCAGTTCTTC.

The V and J genes are TRBV7-9 and TRBJ2-7; possibly TRBD1 or TRBD2 for D (6 bases each). This CDR3 spans 15 amino acids. V lost 5 bases and J lost 6, with 20 bases in between. Germline lookup yields CDR1 SEHNR and CDR2 FQNEAQ (reference sequence). CDR3 DNA sequence: TGTGCCAGCAGCGATCCGGGGGCTATCGGGGGCGAGCAGTACTTC. Translated: CASSDPGAIGGEQYF.

This clonotype was found many times. V is TRBV5-1 and J is TRBJ1-1; D remains unclear. In germline, CDR1 is SGHRS, CDR2 YFSETQ. The V end lost 1 base, the J end lost 1 base, and 5 bases lay between the germline ends. The CDR3 contains 13 residues. The chain's CDR3 is CASSLNTNTEAFF. The CDR3 nucleotides read TGCGCCAGCAGCTTGAACACGAACACTGAAGCTTTCTTT.

This clonotype has at least ten counts. The chain uses TRBV5-1 and TRBJ2-1; D is unclear. Germline V lookup: CDR1 SGHRS, CDR2 YFSETQ. The length of the CDR3 is 11 residues. V lost 0 bases, J lost 9 bases, and 4 bases lay in between. The CDR3 bases are TGCGCCAGCAGCTTGGACTTTGAGCAGTTCTTC. Translating gives CASSLDFEQFF.

The sample holds many counts of this clonotype. V usage is TRBV7-9 and J usage is TRBJ2-1; a weak D match, TRBD2 (5 bases). Germline assignment: CDR1 SEHNR and CDR2 FQNEAQ (reference sequence). With 2 bases removed from V and 3 bases from J, the gap between germline ends came to 17 bases. This CDR3 contains 17 residues. For the CDR3, the DNA is TGTGCCAGCAGCTTATATGGTGAGGGAGTGGGCTACAATGAGCAGTTCTTC. It encodes CASSLYGEGVGYNEQFF.

This clonotype was seen only a few times. J is TRBJ2-1 and V is TRBV20-1, with D possibly TRBD2 on 6 matching bases. Trimming took 7 bases from V and 8 from J, leaving 21 bases between them. CDR1 and CDR2 (germline): DFQATT, SNEGSKA (reference sequence). The CDR3 length is 14 residues. The CDR3 spells CSVDLRDSRDEQFF. The DNA of the CDR3 is TGCAGTGTTGACCTCCGGGACTCACGCGATGAGCAGTTCTTC.

This clonotype showed up many times. The chain combines TRBV6-1 with TRBJ1-1; D is perhaps TRBD1 (6 bases). V was trimmed by 4 bases and J by 11 bases, leaving 14 bases between them. This CDR3 spans 12 amino acids. The germline V gene has CDR1 MNHNS and CDR2 SASEGT. CDR3 nucleotide sequence: TGTGCCAGCAGTGTACACAGGGAGAGTGCTTTCTTT. This codes for CASSVHRESAFF.

This clonotype was counted many times. The junction and the germline gene differ at one end; a read error may be behind it. The rearrangement uses TRBV7-9 and TRBJ2-3; D unclear. This CDR3 has 12 residues. The germline gives CDR1 SEHNR, CDR2 FQNEAQ (reference sequence). This CDR3 reads CASSHPGSTPYF. The CDR3 nucleotides read TGTGCCAGCAGCCATCCGGGCAGCACGCCGTATTTT.

In its sample, this clonotype was seen a few times. V and J are TRBV28 and TRBJ2-3, with 10 bases fitting TRBD2. Trimming removed 5 bases from V and 3 bases from J; junction bases left unmatched: 8. From germline, CDR1 is MDHEN and CDR2 SYDVKM. This CDR3 contains 16 residues. CDR3 in DNA: TGTGCCAGCAGTGCCCCCGGGACTAGCGCAACAGATACGCAGTATTTT. This sequence encodes CASSAPGTSATDTQYF.

This clonotype has at least ten counts. V usage is TRBV11-2 and J usage is TRBJ2-3; 9 bases agree with TRBD2. There are 16 residues in the CDR3. Looked up from germline, CDR1 is SGHAT and CDR2 is FQNNGV. The junction had 12 bases not matched to a gene; V was cut back by 5 bases and J by 6 bases. The CDR3 here is CASSPLTSGPPDTQYF. In DNA, the CDR3 is TGTGCCAGCAGCCCACTCACTAGCGGGCCTCCGGATACGCAGTATTTT.

The sample holds many counts of this clonotype. The rearrangement uses TRBV24-1 and TRBJ2-1; tentative D call: TRBD2 (6 bases). Germline V gives CDR1 KGHDR, CDR2 SFDVKD. V lost 3 bases and J lost 1, with 12 bases in between. This CDR3 has 16 residues. CDR3 in amino acids: CATSDPSGFSYNEQFF. In DNA form, the CDR3 reads TGTGCCACCAGTGATCCCAGCGGGTTTTCCTACAATGAGCAGTTCTTC.

This clonotype has ten or more counts. This sequence joins TRBV7-2 and TRBJ2-7, with 8 positions matching TRBD1. Germline V gives CDR1 SGHTA, CDR2 FQGNSA. After removal of 3 bases from V and 6 bases from J, the junction contained 7 bases not matched to a gene. CDR3 size: 14 residues. CDR3 region: CASSLGQAFSEQYF. CDR3 sequence (DNA): TGTGCCAGCAGCTTGGGACAGGCTTTCTCCGAGCAGTACTTC.

This clonotype was observed at least ten times. The chain couples TRBV7-2 to TRBJ1-2; D is possibly TRBD1 (6 bases). This CDR3 has 17 residues. Germline CDR1 reads SGHTA; CDR2 reads FQGNSA. V lost 1 base to trimming and J lost 0 bases, with 15 bases between them. The CDR3 here is CASSLGLGTPSNYGYTF. The CDR3 coding sequence is TGTGCCAGCAGCTTAGGCCTTGGGACACCGTCTAACTATGGCTACACCTTC. Together with reference TRBV7-2 and TRBJ1-2, the CDR3 gives the full variable domain: GAGVSQSPSNKVTEKGKDVELRCDPISGHTALYWYRQSLGQGLEFLIYFQGNSAPDKSGLPSDRFSAERTGGSVSTLTIQRTQQEDSAVYLCASSLGLGTPSNYGYTFGSGTRLTVV.

This clonotype has ten or more counts. V is TRBV18 and J is TRBJ2-7; D is unclear. The CDR3 runs 14 residues. In germline, CDR1 is KGHSH, CDR2 LQKENI. V was trimmed by 2 bases and J by 0 bases, leaving 8 bases between them. CDR3: CASSPARSSYEQYV. In DNA form, the CDR3 reads TGTGCCAGCTCACCAGCCAGAAGCTCCTACGAGCAGTACGTC.

This clonotype was counted many times. The chain is built from TRBV4-1 and TRBJ2-1; D might be TRBD1 or TRBD2, each matching 5 bases. The CDR3 spans 14 residues. V lost 3 bases and J 5 bases, leaving 11 bases between the germline ends. Germline V gives CDR1 MGHRA, CDR2 YSYEKL. The CDR3 reads CASSQIGTDNEQFF. For the CDR3, the DNA is TGCGCCAGCAGCCAGATAGGGACGGACAATGAGCAGTTCTTC.

This clonotype was observed at least ten times. The chain has TRBV20-1 and TRBJ1-2, with D perhaps TRBD1 (6 bases). The length of the CDR3 is 15 residues. Deletions cut 4 bases from V and 3 bases from J, with 18 bases between. Germline V gene sequence: CDR1 DFQATT, CDR2 SNEGSKA (reference sequence). CDR3 sequence: CSAISSGGADYGYTF. The CDR3 DNA sequence: TGCAGTGCTATTTCCTCGGGGGGCGCAGACTATGGCTACACCTTC.

This clonotype has at least ten counts. V usage is TRBV5-1 and J usage is TRBJ2-2; D gene ambiguous. Germline V gene data show CDR1 as SGHRS and CDR2 as YFSETQ. V was pared by 4 bases and J by 10 bases, with 14 bases between. There are 13 residues in the CDR3. CDR3 in amino acids: CASSLPSGEELFF. CDR3 coding DNA: TGCGCCAGCAGCCTGCCTTCGGGCGAGGAGCTGTTTTTT.

The sample holds many counts of this clonotype. The J gene is TRBJ2-1, the V gene TRBV20-1; a possible D gene is TRBD2 (5 bases). Deletions cut 5 bases from V and 1 base from J, with 15 bases between. The CDR3 has 15 residues. Germline-derived CDR1 and CDR2 are DFQATT and SNEGSKA (reference sequence). The CDR3 loop is CSALDPGYSYNEQFF. Here the CDR3 DNA reads TGCAGTGCTCTTGATCCGGGATATTCCTACAATGAGCAGTTCTTC.

The chain carries TRBV4-1 and TRBJ2-1; 7 positions match TRBD2. Germline CDR1 MGHRA, CDR2 YSYEKL. J gave up 0 bases and V 4 bases, and 12 bases lay outside the gene matches. The CDR3 runs 18 residues. CDR3 sequence: CASSLQLLALSSYNEQFF. The CDR3, as DNA: TGCGCCAGCAGCCTACAGTTACTAGCGTTGAGCTCCTACAATGAGCAGTTCTTC.